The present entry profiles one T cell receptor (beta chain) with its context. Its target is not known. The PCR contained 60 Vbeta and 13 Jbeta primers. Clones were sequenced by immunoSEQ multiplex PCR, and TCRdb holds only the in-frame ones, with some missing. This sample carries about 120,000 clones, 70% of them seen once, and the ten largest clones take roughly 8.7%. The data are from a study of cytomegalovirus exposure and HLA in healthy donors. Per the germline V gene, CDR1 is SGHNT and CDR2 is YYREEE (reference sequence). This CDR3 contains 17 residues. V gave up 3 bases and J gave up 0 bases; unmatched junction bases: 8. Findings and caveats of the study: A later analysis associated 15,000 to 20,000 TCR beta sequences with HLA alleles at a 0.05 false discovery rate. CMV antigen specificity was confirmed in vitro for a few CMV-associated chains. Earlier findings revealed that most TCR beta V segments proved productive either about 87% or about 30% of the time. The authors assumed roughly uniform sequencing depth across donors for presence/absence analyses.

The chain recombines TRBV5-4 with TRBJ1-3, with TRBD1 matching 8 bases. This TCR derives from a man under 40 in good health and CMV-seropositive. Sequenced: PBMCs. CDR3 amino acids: CASSYYGTGLSGNTIYF. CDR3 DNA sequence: TGTGCCAGCAGCTACTATGGGACAGGACTCTCTGGAAACACCATATATTTT.